A selection of T cell receptor beta chains follows, all from one sample in a study of long-term antiretroviral therapy in people with HIV. Some clones are missing from TCRdb's copy, which holds only in-frame ones; the method was immunoSEQ multiplex PCR. The sample lists fewer than 25,000 clones; 65% to 90% were seen once. Specimen: unsorted PBMCs, collected 1.8 years before starting antiretroviral therapy. These TCRs come from a woman in her thirties with HIV. Each CDR3 is given with its conserved first and last residue. Each record gives: J gene, clone size, V gene, CDR3 length, D gene, CDR3 DNA, CDR3 protein. A D gene is named only where the DNA matches it firmly. Size is omitted from some rows. Given values are once, few, many or a class for expanded clones.

TRBJ2-1,NA,TRBV30,16,TRBD2,TGTGCCTGGGAGCGGGGTCCACTTTCGTCCTACAATGAGCAGTTCTTC,CAWERGPLSSYNEQFF
TRBJ1-1,NA,TRBV27,13,NA,TGTGCCAGCAGGCTGGGACCGAACACTGAAGCTTTCTTT,CASRLGPNTEAFF
TRBJ2-3,NA,TRBV29-1,12,NA,TGCAGCGTTGAAGAGGGGACGAATACGCAGTATTTT,CSVEEGTNTQYF
TRBJ1-6,once,TRBV6-1,16,NA,TGTGCCAGCAGTGGGTGGACTTCGTCCTATAATTCACCCCTCCACTTT,CASSGWTSSYNSPLHF
TRBJ2-1,NA,TRBV11-2,15,TRBD1,TGTGCCAGCAGCTCATTCGGGACAGGGGGGAGTGAGCAGTTCTTC,CASSSFGTGGSEQFF
TRBJ1-6,NA,TRBV30,15,NA,TGTGCCTGGAGTGGAGGCGGCTCCTATAATTCACCCCTCCACTTT,CAWSGGGSYNSPLHF
TRBJ2-2,once,TRBV9,14,TRBD1,TGTGCCAGCAGCGGAACAGGGGGCAGCGGGGAGCTGTTTTTT,CASSGTGGSGELFF
TRBJ1-4,NA,TRBV7-8,14,NA,TGTGCCAGCAGCTTAGAACAGGCCGACGAAAAACTGTTTTTT,CASSLEQADEKLFF
TRBJ1-2,NA,TRBV27,13,NA,TGTGCCAGCAGTTTATGGCCGCACTATGGCTACACCTTC,CASSLWPHYGYTF
TRBJ2-3,NA,TRBV7-9,17,TRBD2,TGTGCCAGCAGCCGGACTAGCGGGGGGGCGGGCACAGATACGCAGTATTTT,CASSRTSGGAGTDTQYF
TRBJ2-5,NA,TRBV27,15,NA,TGTGCCAGCAGCCCTCAAGGGGGTGCCGAAGAGACCCAGTACTTC,CASSPQGGAEETQYF
TRBJ1-1,NA,TRBV7-9,13,NA,TGTGCCAGCAGCTTAGAAGGGGACACTGAAGCTTTCTTT,CASSLEGDTEAFF
TRBJ2-5,NA,TRBV7-6,16,TRBD1,TGTGCCAGCAGCTTAGCGCCGACAGGGGCTCAAGAGACCCAGTACTTC,CASSLAPTGAQETQYF
TRBJ1-2,NA,TRBV11-2,12,NA,TGTGCCAGCAGCTCCGGGGGGTATGGCTACACCTTC,CASSSGGYGYTF
TRBJ1-1,few,TRBV2,13,NA,TGTGCCAGCAGTGTTGGTACGAACACTGAAGCTTTCTTT,CASSVGTNTEAFF
TRBJ2-5,NA,TRBV11-1,12,NA,TGTGCCAGCAGCTTAACAGAAGAGACCCAGTACTTC,CASSLTEETQYF
TRBJ2-2,NA,TRBV11-2,12,NA,TGTGCCAGCAGCTTAGCCACCGGGGAGCTGTTTTTT,CASSLATGELFF
TRBJ2-1,NA,TRBV30,13,NA,TGTGCCTGGAAGGAGGGGCCGGGGGATGAGCAGTTCTTC,CAWKEGPGDEQFF
TRBJ2-1,NA,TRBV9,18,TRBD1,TGTGCCAGCAGCGCTTCCCCGGGACAGGGAGGCCCCTACAATGAGCAGTTCTTC,CASSASPGQGGPYNEQFF
TRBJ2-2,NA,TRBV5-8,18,TRBD2,TGTGCCAGCAACGTCCCGGGGGGGGGTGCCCCGAACACCGGGGAGCTGTTTTTT,CASNVPGGGAPNTGELFF
TRBJ1-4,NA,TRBV19,13,NA,TGTGCCAGTAGTAGCGACAGCTATGAAAAACTGTTTTTT,CASSSDSYEKLFF
TRBJ2-3,NA,TRBV11-2,13,NA,TGTGCCAGCAGCTTAGCCGTCACAGATACGCAGTATTTT,CASSLAVTDTQYF
TRBJ1-4,NA,TRBV29-1,16,NA,TGCAGCGTTGAAGGAAGGGGGAGCAGGGGTAATGAAAAACTGTTTTTT,CSVEGRGSRGNEKLFF
TRBJ1-1,NA,TRBV9,14,NA,TGTGCCAGCAGCGTCGAGGCTATGAACACTGAAGCTTTCTTT,CASSVEAMNTEAFF
TRBJ2-7,NA,TRBV6-1,13,NA,TGTGCCAGCTCGGGTAGCGGTCCCTACGAGCAGTACTTC,CASSGSGPYEQYF
TRBJ1-2,NA,TRBV27,14,NA,TGTGCCAGCAGTTTGAAGGGGGGCTTTAATGGCTACACCTTC,CASSLKGGFNGYTF
TRBJ2-2,NA,TRBV5-6,16,NA,TGTGCCAGCAGCTTAACAGGGAGAGGGGGCACCGGGGAGCTGTTTTTT,CASSLTGRGGTGELFF
TRBJ1-5,few,TRBV4-2,18,TRBD1,TGTGCCAGCAGCCAAGATAGGGGGACAGCTTATAGCAATCAGCCCCAGCATTTT,CASSQDRGTAYSNQPQHF
TRBJ2-5,NA,TRBV5-6,13,NA,TGTGCCAGCAGCTTGACAAACGAAGAGACCCAGTACTTC,CASSLTNEETQYF
TRBJ1-1,NA,TRBV4-2,15,NA,TGTGCCAGCAGCCAAGAGGGGACCTCGAACACTGAAGCTTTCTTT,CASSQEGTSNTEAFF
TRBJ2-7,NA,TRBV5-5,12,NA,TGTGCCAGCAGCTTTTTAAACTACGAGCAGTACTTC,CASSFLNYEQYF
TRBJ2-1,NA,TRBV7-9,13,NA,TGTGCCAGCAGCCCCCAATCCTACAATGAGCAGTTCTTC,CASSPQSYNEQFF
TRBJ1-6,NA,TRBV2,16,TRBD1,TGTGCCAGCAGAAGGACAGGGGCGCTTAACTATTCACCCCTCCACTTT,CASRRTGALNYSPLHF
TRBJ2-7,NA,TRBV2,14,NA,TGTGCCAGCAGAAAAGAGGGGTCCCCCTACGAGCAGTACTTC,CASRKEGSPYEQYF
TRBJ2-1,NA,TRBV29-1,15,TRBD2,TGCAGCGTTTCTGGGGGGGATTTCACCTACAATGAGCAGTTCTTC,CSVSGGDFTYNEQFF
TRBJ1-2,NA,TRBV9,18,NA,TGTGCCAGCAGCGTAGAAAGGGACGCTCTCCAGGGGAACTATGGCTACACCTTC,CASSVERDALQGNYGYTF
TRBJ1-2,NA,TRBV9,18,TRBD1,TGTGCCAGCAGCGTAGGACAGGGAATATCCCGGCGAGACTATGGCTACACCTTC,CASSVGQGISRRDYGYTF
TRBJ1-3,NA,TRBV2,14,NA,TGTGCCAGCGGAAAGGCTAACTCTGGAAACACCATATATTTT,CASGKANSGNTIYF
TRBJ1-2,NA,TRBV21-1,16,NA,TGTCCCCCCGAAGGTAGACAGGCCCCCGCTAACTATGGCTACACCTTC,CPPEGRQAPANYGYTF
TRBJ2-7,NA,TRBV27,15,TRBD1,TGTGCCAGCAGCGACTCGGACAGGGTTAATAGGGAGCAGTACTTC,CASSDSDRVNREQYF